Below are 29 T cell receptor beta chains sequenced from a single sample in a study of patients and donors after allogeneic stem cell transplantation. Using its own MiXCR run on the RT-PCR reads, TCRdb lists one record per CDR3 protein. The sample includes about 400,000 distinct CDR3 sequences, around 16% of them seen just once. The sample comprised blood, either unsorted or a sorted T cell fraction (not recorded which). The receptors were gathered from a human donor who was either an allogeneic HSCT recipient or a stem cell or donor lymphocyte infusion donor (not recorded which). It is not recorded whose cells these are; they may come from a transplant donor.

This clonotype was seen a few times. V gene TRBV27 combines with J gene TRBJ1-2, with TRBD1 matching over 12 bases. The length of the CDR3 is 17 residues. After removal of 0 bases from V and 6 bases from J, the junction contained 8 bases not matched to a gene. CDR1 is MNHEY, CDR2 SMNVEV, per germline (reference sequence). The CDR3: CASSLSKGQGAMDGYTF. CDR3 nucleotide sequence: TGTGCCAGCAGTTTATCGAAGGGACAGGGGGCTATGGATGGCTACACCTTC.

The genes are TRBV6-2 or TRBV6-3 and TRBJ2-7, with 9 bases matching TRBD1. This CDR3 comprises 15 residues. Germline loops: CDR1 MNHEY, CDR2 SVGEGT. V was clipped by 5 bases and J by 2 bases; unmatched bases: 7. CDR3 nucleotide sequence: TGTGCCAGCAGTACTGTGGACAGGGGTCCCTACGAGCAGTACTTC. As protein: CASSTVDRGPYEQYF.

In this sample, this clonotype turned up a few times. J is TRBJ1-5 and V is TRBV20-1; 7 nucleotides line up with TRBD1. Germline CDR1 is DFQATT and CDR2 is SNEGSKA (reference sequence). The V gene end was trimmed by 0 bases and the J gene end by 4 bases; junction bases not matched to a gene: 3. The CDR3 contains 14 residues. The CDR3 DNA reads as TGCAGTGCTAGAGATCTACAGGGGAATCAGCCCCAGCATTTT. Its translation: CSARDLQGNQPQHF.

This clonotype was observed a handful of times. The chain links TRBV12-3 or TRBV12-4 to TRBJ2-2; D is unclear. The CDR3 runs to 15 residues. Trimming cost V 1 base and J 2 bases, with 8 bases left between them. Here the CDR3 DNA reads TGTGCCAGCAGTTTAGTAAATGCAAACACCGGGGAGCTGTTTTTT. Translating gives CASSLVNANTGELFF.

The chain recombines TRBV20-1 with TRBJ2-1; 7 bases are a match to TRBD1. The ends lost 0 bases at V and 7 bases at J; junction bases unmatched: 9. The germline V gene has CDR1 DFQATT and CDR2 SNEGSKA (reference sequence). The CDR3 runs to 15 residues. In nucleotides, the CDR3 is TGCAGTGCTAGAGATAGTACGACAGGGCTAAATGAGCAGTTCTTC. Protein product: CSARDSTTGLNEQFF.

This clonotype was counted between two and nine times. The chain uses TRBV6-5 and TRBJ2-3, with TRBD2 as a possible D gene (5 bases). V was clipped by 0 bases and J by 6 bases, with 10 bases between them. Germline CDR1 and CDR2: MNHEY and SVGAGI. CDR3 length: 14 amino acids. CDR3 coding DNA: TGTGCCAGCAGTTACTCGCTAGCCGTGGATACGCAGTATTTT. Its translation is CASSYSLAVDTQYF.

In this sample, this clonotype turned up a few times. The chain couples TRBV4-1 to TRBJ1-2; 12 bases agree with TRBD1. The germline CDR1 and CDR2 sequences are MGHRA and YSYEKL. V lost 3 bases, J lost 4 bases, and 9 bases stayed unmatched. The CDR3 is 17 residues long. The CDR3 DNA reads TGCGCCAGCAGCCACCCAGCCCGGGACAGGGGGCGCTATGGCTACACCTTC. As protein: CASSHPARDRGRYGYTF.

Many counts were recorded for this clonotype. The chain carries TRBV10-3 and TRBJ2-6; D is perhaps TRBD1 (6 bases). V was trimmed by 7 bases and J by 0 bases, leaving 10 bases between them. Germline lookup yields CDR1 ENHRY and CDR2 SYGVKD. The length of the CDR3 is 15 residues. This CDR3 reads CAIKQGSSGANVLTF. In nucleotides, the CDR3 is TGTGCCATCAAGCAGGGGAGCTCTGGGGCCAACGTCCTGACTTTC.

The chain uses TRBV4-3 and TRBJ2-5; D call uncertain. The germline V gene has CDR1 LGHNA and CDR2 YSLEER. This CDR3 has 16 residues. The ends were cut back, 1 base at V and 1 base at J, with 13 bases in the middle. The CDR3 DNA sequence: TGCGCCAGCAGCCAAGGGGTAGGATCGGGCCAAGAGACCCAGTACTTC. Protein product: CASSQGVGSGQETQYF.

This sequence joins TRBV12-3 or TRBV12-4 and TRBJ2-1; D is ambiguous. Trimming left V 5 bases short and J 4 bases short, with 15 bases between. The CDR3 contains 15 residues. Here the CDR3 reads CASSPALFQYNEQFF. In nucleotides, the CDR3 is TGTGCCAGCAGTCCCGCCTTATTTCAATACAATGAGCAGTTCTTC.

This clonotype was seen a few times. This chain joins TRBV7-9 and TRBJ2-3; weak D call: TRBD2 (5 bases). Trimming cost V 5 bases and J 6 bases, with 18 bases left between them. The germline gives CDR1 SEHNR, CDR2 FQNEAQ (reference sequence). This CDR3 is built from 15 residues. The CDR3 protein is CASSRRRGITDTQYF. CDR3 coding DNA: TGTGCCAGCAGCCGTAGACGGGGTATTACGGATACGCAGTATTTT.

The gene calls are TRBV2 and TRBJ2-7, with unresolved D. Germline CDR1 SNHLY, CDR2 FYNNEI. This CDR3 is 14 amino acids long. V lost 4 bases and J lost 4, with 14 bases in between. CDR3 protein: CASSGQVGPYEQYF. The DNA of the CDR3 is TGTGCCAGCAGTGGGCAGGTCGGGCCTTACGAGCAGTACTTC.

This chain connects TRBV13 to TRBJ2-7, with D perhaps matching TRBD1 (5 bases). Per germline, CDR1 PRHDT and CDR2 FYEKMQ (reference sequence). The ends were cut back, 4 bases at V and 0 bases at J, with 7 bases in the middle. The CDR3 is 13 residues long. The DNA of the CDR3 is TGTGCCAGCAGCTCAGGGAACTCCTACGAGCAGTACTTC. Encoded protein: CASSSGNSYEQYF.

This clonotype was counted at least ten times. V and J are TRBV5-5 and TRBJ2-5; no clear D. The CDR3 consists of 13 residues. Per the germline V gene, CDR1 is SGHKS and CDR2 is YYEKEE (reference sequence). V dropped 1 base and J dropped 2 bases, with 6 bases sitting between them. The CDR3 coding sequence is TGTGCCAGCAGCTTGTACCCTCAAGAGACCCAGTACTTC. It yields the protein CASSLYPQETQYF. Drawing the rest from reference TRBV5-5 and TRBJ2-5, the complete variable domain is DAGVTQSPTHLIKTRGQQVTLRCSPISGHKSVSWYQQVLGQGPQFIFQYYEKEERGRGNFPDRFSARQFPNYSSELNVNALLLGDSALYLCASSLYPQETQYFGPGTRLLVL.

The rearrangement uses TRBV11-2 and TRBJ2-1, with D possibly matching TRBD1 (6 bases). This CDR3 has 14 amino acids. Germline loops: CDR1 SGHAT, CDR2 FQNNGV. Trimming left V 4 bases short and J 4 bases short, with 11 bases between. The CDR3 here is CASSSLGQYNEQFF. The DNA of the CDR3 is TGTGCCAGCAGCTCCTTAGGACAGTACAATGAGCAGTTCTTC.

The rearrangement links TRBV27 to TRBJ1-2; no firm D call. The germline V and J ends were trimmed by 1 base and 0 bases, with 9 bases remaining between them. CDR1 and CDR2 (germline): MNHEY, SMNVEV (reference sequence). This CDR3 has 15 amino acids. The CDR3 nucleotides read TGTGCCAGCAGTTTATTGGCGGGCGCTAACTATGGCTACACCTTC. It codes for CASSLLAGANYGYTF.

This clonotype has just a few counts. The V and J genes are TRBV5-6 and TRBJ2-5, with 9 bases matching TRBD2. V lost 6 bases to trimming and J lost 4 bases; unmatched junction nucleotides: 13. The CDR3 has 16 amino acids. Germline CDR1 SGHDT, CDR2 YYEEEE. CDR3 nucleotide sequence: TGTGCCAGCACCTCGCCTAGCGGGATGCCCGGAGAGACCCAGTACTTC. Protein: CASTSPSGMPGETQYF.

The V and J genes are TRBV9 and TRBJ2-1; D remains ambiguous. Germline assignment: CDR1 SGDLS and CDR2 YYNGEE. With 3 bases removed from V and 13 bases from J, the gap between germline ends came to 14 bases. CDR3 length: 12 residues. CDR3 coding DNA: TGTGCCAGCAGCGCCCGCCAGAGCTCCCAGTTCTTC. This gives the protein CASSARQSSQFF.

The gene calls are TRBV11-1 and TRBJ1-3; D uncertain. V was cut by 1 base and J by 4 bases, with 20 bases left in between. This CDR3 is 18 amino acids long. In germline, CDR1 is SGHAT, CDR2 FQDESV (reference sequence). The CDR3 is CASSLGIAPGRGGNTIYF. The CDR3 nucleotides are TGTGCCAGCAGCTTAGGAATAGCCCCTGGCAGAGGGGGAAACACCATATATTTT.

The chain recombines TRBV5-1 with TRBJ1-3, with D uncertain. This CDR3 is built from 15 residues. V was clipped by 4 bases and J by 2 bases, with 13 bases between them. From germline, CDR1 is SGHRS and CDR2 YFSETQ. The DNA for the CDR3 is TGCGCCAGCAGCCCAGCCTTATCGGCTGGAAACACCATATATTTT. Protein: CASSPALSAGNTIYF.

This clonotype has a count of ten or more. DNA of the CDR3: TGTGCCAGCAGCCCCTTGAATGGCGAGCAGTACTTC. Translating gives CASSPLNGEQYF. This sequence joins TRBV5-6 and TRBJ2-7; D not resolved. V shed 4 bases and J shed 6 bases, with 11 bases lying between them. Germline CDR1 reads SGHDT; CDR2 reads YYEEEE. The CDR3 length is 12 residues.

The table lists this clonotype with many counts. This chain joins TRBV29-1 and TRBJ2-7, with 9 bases lining up with TRBD1. Trimming removed 6 bases from V and 5 bases from J; junction bases left unmatched: 8. This CDR3 contains 13 residues. The germline CDR1 and CDR2 sequences are SQVTM and ANQGSEA. This CDR3 reads CSVPTGGGHEQYF. CDR3 bases: TGCAGCGTGCCGACAGGGGGAGGACACGAGCAGTACTTC.

This clonotype was seen more than once but under ten times. The chain combines TRBV5-1 with TRBJ2-2; TRBD2 agrees at 7 bases. Per the germline V gene, CDR1 is SGHRS and CDR2 is YFSETQ. There are 15 residues in the CDR3. Unmatched junction bases numbered 11, after V lost 5 bases and J lost 7 bases. The CDR3 DNA reads TGCGCCAGCAGGGGAGGGACGACCTACGGCGGGGAGCTGTTTTTT. It is translated as CASRGGTTYGGELFF.

This clonotype has just a few counts. CDR3 protein: CSVAPPTGDSYNEQFF. The CDR3 DNA reads as TGCAGCGTTGCCCCCCCCACTGGAGACTCCTACAATGAGCAGTTCTTC. The rearrangement links TRBV29-1 to TRBJ2-1; D is undetermined. The CDR3 spans 16 residues. V lost 4 bases, J lost 0 bases, and 16 bases lay in between. Germline CDR1 is SQVTM and CDR2 is ANQGSEA.

There are a few counts of this clonotype. The chain joins TRBV7-9 to TRBJ1-2, with 7 bases that match TRBD1. Trimming took 1 base from V and 8 from J; bases not matched to a gene: 7. The CDR3 consists of 14 residues. Germline lookup yields CDR1 SEHNR and CDR2 FQNEAQ (reference sequence). Here the CDR3 DNA reads TGTGCCAGCAGCTTAGATACAGGGGCTGAAGGCTACACCTTC. It codes for CASSLDTGAEGYTF.

Only a few counts were recorded for this clonotype. V and J are TRBV13 and TRBJ2-7; TRBD2 aligns across 12 bases. This CDR3 has 18 residues. In germline, CDR1 is PRHDT, CDR2 FYEKMQ (reference sequence). The V gene end was trimmed by 4 bases and the J gene end by 5 bases; junction bases not matched to a gene: 15. Here the CDR3 DNA reads TGTGCCAGCAGCTCCCGGACTACCAGACTAGCGGGGGAACACGAGCAGTACTTC. Translated, it gives CASSSRTTRLAGEHEQYF.

This clonotype occurred many times. This chain links TRBV6-2 or TRBV6-3 with TRBJ2-3; TRBD2 aligns across 8 bases. The J segment lost 1 base and the V segment lost 11 bases, leaving 5 bases of the junction unmatched. CDR3 length: 13 residues. Germline-derived CDR1 and CDR2 are MNHEY and SVGEGT. CDR3 loop: CAGKRGRTDTQYF. As DNA, the CDR3 is TGTGCCGGCAAGCGGGGGCGCACAGATACGCAGTATTTT.

The genes are TRBV5-1 and TRBJ2-1; weak D call: TRBD2 (5 bases). There are 13 residues in the CDR3. CDR1 and CDR2 (germline): SGHRS, YFSETQ. V was cut by 5 bases and J by 8 bases, with 14 bases left in between. The CDR3 loop is CASRKLDRDEQFF. The DNA of the CDR3 is TGCGCCAGCAGGAAACTAGATAGGGATGAGCAGTTCTTC.

This clonotype was counted many times. At one end the junction does not follow the germline gene, possibly because of a read error. This chain connects TRBV20-1 to TRBJ1-1, with a possible D match to TRBD1 (6 bases). Germline loops: CDR1 DFQATT, CDR2 SNEGSKA (reference sequence). The CDR3 length is 12 residues. CDR3 sequence reads: CSVRGGITEAFF. The CDR3 DNA is TGCAGTGTTAGAGGGGGAATAACTGAAGCTTTCTTT.